Reported below is one TCR beta chain. No antigen is known for it. This sample stems from a study of OX40 agonist ivuxolimab in advanced cancers. Study background: The patients received ivuxolimab by intravenous route every 2 weeks at 0.01 to 10 mg/kg.

This CDR3 spans 14 amino acids. Trimming pared 5 bases from V and 8 bases from J, leaving 15 bases between. CDR1 SGHTA and CDR2 FQGNSA come from the germline V gene. Prior autoimmune disease or systemic immunosuppression barred patients. Points from the study as a whole: Some patients without response likewise showed low normalized clonal expansion. Expanded clones tended on average to be more numerous among CD8+ T cells than CD4+.

This table comes from immunoSEQ multiplex PCR, and its TCRdb copy is limited to in-frame clones, with some not included. Here the sample spans around 40,000 clones, about four fifths being singletons. V is TRBV7-2 and J is TRBJ2-2; D not certain. Here the sequenced sample was CD4+ or CD8+ T cells sorted from blood, taken in a trial of the OX40 agonist ivuxolimab. This TCR derives from an adult with an advanced solid tumor such as melanoma, head and neck, liver or kidney cancer. CDR3 amino acids: CASSPIRFGGELFF. CDR3 nucleotides: TGTGCCAGCAGCCCGATTAGGTTCGGGGGGGAGCTGTTTTTT.